This TCR beta chain was sequenced during a study of shared clonotypes between healthy human individuals. Authors' analysis steps: In the immunoSEQ data, sequences were junction-only and lacked quality scores, so filtering differed. Only in-frame clones appear in the TCRdb table, and some are missing; sequencing was by immunoSEQ multiplex PCR. V and J calls and clone size follow that table, whereas D and trimming were derived from the DNA. This table holds about half a million clones, around four fifths found once. V was pared by 2 bases and J by 2 bases, with 10 bases between. CDR1 and CDR2 from the germline V gene are SEHNR and FQNEAQ (reference sequence). CDR3 size: 14 residues.

The chain couples TRBV7-9 to TRBJ2-7, with D possibly matching TRBD1 (5 bases). The TCR comes from a woman aged 35 to 49 in good health. Some clones in this sample may be carry-over from other donors' samples. The source material was PBMCs. The CDR3 bases are TGTGCCAGCAGCTTATCAGGGATTGCCTACGAGCAGTACTTC. The encoded protein is CASSLSGIAYEQYF.